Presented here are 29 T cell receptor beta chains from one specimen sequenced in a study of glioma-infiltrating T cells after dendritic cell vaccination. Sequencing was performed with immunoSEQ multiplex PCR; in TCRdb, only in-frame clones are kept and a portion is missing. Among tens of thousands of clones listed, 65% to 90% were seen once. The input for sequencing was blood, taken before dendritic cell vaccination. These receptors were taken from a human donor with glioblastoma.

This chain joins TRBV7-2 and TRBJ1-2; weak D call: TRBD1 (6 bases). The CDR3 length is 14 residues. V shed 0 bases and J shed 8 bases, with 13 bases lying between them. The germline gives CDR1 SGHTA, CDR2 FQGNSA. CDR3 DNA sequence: TGTGCCAGCAGCTTAGCGGACAGCCCAAAGGGCTACACCTTC. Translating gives CASSLADSPKGYTF.

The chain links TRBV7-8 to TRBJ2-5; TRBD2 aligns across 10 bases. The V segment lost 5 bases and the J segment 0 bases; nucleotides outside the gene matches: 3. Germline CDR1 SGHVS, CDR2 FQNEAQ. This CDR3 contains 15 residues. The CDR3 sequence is CASSPGLADQETQYF. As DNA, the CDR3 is TGTGCCAGCAGCCCAGGACTAGCGGACCAAGAGACCCAGTACTTC.

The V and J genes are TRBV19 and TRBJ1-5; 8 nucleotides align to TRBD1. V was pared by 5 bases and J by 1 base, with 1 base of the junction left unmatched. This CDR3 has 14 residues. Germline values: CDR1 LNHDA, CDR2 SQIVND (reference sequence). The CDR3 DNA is TGTGCCAGTAGTGGGGACAGGAGCAATCAGCCCCAGCATTTT. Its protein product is CASSGDRSNQPQHF.

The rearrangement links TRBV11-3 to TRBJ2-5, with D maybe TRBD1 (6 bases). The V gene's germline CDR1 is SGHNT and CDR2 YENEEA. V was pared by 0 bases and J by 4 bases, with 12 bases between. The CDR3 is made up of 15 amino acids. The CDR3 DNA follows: TGTGCCAGCAGCTTAGATTTGGGGGCAGGAGAGACCCAGTACTTC. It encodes CASSLDLGAGETQYF.

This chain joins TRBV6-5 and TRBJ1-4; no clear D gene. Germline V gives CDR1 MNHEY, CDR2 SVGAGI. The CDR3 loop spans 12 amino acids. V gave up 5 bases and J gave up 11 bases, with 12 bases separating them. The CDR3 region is CASSPTGGKLFF. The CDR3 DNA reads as TGTGCCAGCAGTCCGACGGGTGGGAAACTGTTTTTT.

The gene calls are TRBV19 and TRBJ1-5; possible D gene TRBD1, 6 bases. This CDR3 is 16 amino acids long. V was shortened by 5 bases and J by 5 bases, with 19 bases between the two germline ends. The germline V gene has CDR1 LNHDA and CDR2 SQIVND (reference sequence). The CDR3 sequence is CASSPTTGRDHQPQHF. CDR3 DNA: TGTGCCAGTAGTCCAACAACAGGGAGGGATCATCAGCCCCAGCATTTT.

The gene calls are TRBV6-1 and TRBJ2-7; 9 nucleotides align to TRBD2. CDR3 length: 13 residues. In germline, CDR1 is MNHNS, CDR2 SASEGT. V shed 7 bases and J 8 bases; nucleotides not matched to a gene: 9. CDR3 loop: CASTYASGTQQYF. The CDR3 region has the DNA TGTGCCAGCACCTACGCTAGCGGGACCCAGCAGTACTTC.

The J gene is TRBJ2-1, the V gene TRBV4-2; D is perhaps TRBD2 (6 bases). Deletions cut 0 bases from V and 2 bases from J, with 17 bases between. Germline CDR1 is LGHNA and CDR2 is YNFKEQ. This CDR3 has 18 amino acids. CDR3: CASSQEMRGGETYNEQFF. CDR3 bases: TGTGCCAGCAGCCAAGAAATGAGGGGCGGGGAAACCTACAATGAGCAGTTCTTC.

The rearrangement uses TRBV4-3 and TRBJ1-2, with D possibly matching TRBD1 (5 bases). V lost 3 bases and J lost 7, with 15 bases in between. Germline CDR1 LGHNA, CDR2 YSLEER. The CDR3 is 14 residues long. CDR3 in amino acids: CASSQGGEQVGYTF. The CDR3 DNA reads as TGCGCCAGCAGCCAGGGAGGGGAACAAGTTGGCTACACCTTC.

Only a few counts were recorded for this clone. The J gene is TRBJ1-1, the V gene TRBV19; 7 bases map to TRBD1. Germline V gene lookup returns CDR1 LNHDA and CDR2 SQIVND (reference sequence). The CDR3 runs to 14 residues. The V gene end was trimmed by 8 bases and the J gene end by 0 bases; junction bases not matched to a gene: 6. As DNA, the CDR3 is TGTGCCAGTTCACCGACAGGGATGAACACTGAAGCTTTCTTT. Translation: CASSPTGMNTEAFF. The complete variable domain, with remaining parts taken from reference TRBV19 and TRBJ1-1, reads DGGITQSPKYLFRKEGQNVTLSCEQNLNHDAMYWYRQDPGQGLRLIYYSQIVNDFQKGDIAEGYSVSREKKESFPLTVTSAQKNPTAFYLCASSPTGMNTEAFFGQGTRLTVV.

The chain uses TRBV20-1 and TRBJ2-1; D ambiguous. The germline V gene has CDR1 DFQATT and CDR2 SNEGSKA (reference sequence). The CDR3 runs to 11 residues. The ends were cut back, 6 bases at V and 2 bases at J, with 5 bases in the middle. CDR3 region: CSAAAYNEQFF. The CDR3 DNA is TGCAGTGCGGCCGCCTACAATGAGCAGTTCTTC.

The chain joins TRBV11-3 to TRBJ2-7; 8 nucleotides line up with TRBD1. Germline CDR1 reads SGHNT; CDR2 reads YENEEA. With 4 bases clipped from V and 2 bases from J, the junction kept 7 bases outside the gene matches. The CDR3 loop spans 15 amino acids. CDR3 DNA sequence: TGTGCCAGCAGCTCCGGGACAGGTACGGCCTACGAGCAGTACTTC. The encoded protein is CASSSGTGTAYEQYF.

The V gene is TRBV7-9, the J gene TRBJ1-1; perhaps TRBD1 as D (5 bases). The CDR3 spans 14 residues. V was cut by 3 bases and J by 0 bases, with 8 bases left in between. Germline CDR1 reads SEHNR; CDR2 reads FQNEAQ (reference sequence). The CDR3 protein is CASSFGQMNTEAFF. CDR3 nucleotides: TGTGCCAGCAGCTTTGGACAAATGAACACTGAAGCTTTCTTT.

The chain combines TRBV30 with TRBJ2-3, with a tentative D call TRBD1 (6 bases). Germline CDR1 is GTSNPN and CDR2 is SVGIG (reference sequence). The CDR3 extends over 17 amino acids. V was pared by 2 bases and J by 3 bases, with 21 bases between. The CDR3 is CAWSSRGGAGVTDTQYF. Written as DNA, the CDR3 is TGTGCCTGGAGTTCTCGTGGTGGGGCAGGGGTGACAGATACGCAGTATTTT.

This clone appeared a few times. The CDR3 region is CASSLGTDNSPLHF. The DNA of the CDR3 is TGTGCCAGCAGTTTGGGCACCGATAATTCACCCCTCCACTTT. This sequence joins TRBV6-5 and TRBJ1-6, with D uncertain. Trimming stripped 4 bases from V and 5 bases from J, with 9 bases between. This CDR3 spans 14 amino acids. CDR1 MNHEY and CDR2 SVGAGI come from the germline V gene.

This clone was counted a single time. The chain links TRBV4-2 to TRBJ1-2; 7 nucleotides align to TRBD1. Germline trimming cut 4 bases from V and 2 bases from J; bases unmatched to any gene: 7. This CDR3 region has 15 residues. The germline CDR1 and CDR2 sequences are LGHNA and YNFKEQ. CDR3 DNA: TGTGCCAGCAGCCTTGACGACAGGGCCAACTATGGCTACACCTTC. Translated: CASSLDDRANYGYTF.

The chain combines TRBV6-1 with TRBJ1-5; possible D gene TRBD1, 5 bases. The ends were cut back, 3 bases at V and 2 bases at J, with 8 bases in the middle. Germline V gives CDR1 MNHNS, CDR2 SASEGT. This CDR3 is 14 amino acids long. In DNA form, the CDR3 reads TGTGCCAGCAGTGACAGGGTACGCAATCAGCCCCAGCATTTT. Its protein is CASSDRVRNQPQHF.

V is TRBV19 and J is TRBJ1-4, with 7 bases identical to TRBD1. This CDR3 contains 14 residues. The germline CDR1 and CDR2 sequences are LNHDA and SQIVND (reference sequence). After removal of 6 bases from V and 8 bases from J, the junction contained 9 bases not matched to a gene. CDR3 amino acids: CASSISGGWEKLFF. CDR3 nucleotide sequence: TGTGCCAGTAGCATCTCAGGGGGTTGGGAAAAACTGTTTTTT.

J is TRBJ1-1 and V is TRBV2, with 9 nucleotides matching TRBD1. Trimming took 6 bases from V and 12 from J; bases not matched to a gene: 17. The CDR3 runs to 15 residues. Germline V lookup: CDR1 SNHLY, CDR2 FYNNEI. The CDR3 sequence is CASRAESSRDRGSFF. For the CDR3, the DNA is TGTGCCAGCAGGGCTGAATCTAGCCGAGACAGGGGGTCTTTCTTT.

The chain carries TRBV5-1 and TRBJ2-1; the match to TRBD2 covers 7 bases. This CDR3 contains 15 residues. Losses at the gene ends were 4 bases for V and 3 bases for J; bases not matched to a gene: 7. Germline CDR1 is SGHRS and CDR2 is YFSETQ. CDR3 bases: TGCGCCAGCAGCCCTCCAAGGGACTACTACAATGAGCAGTTCTTC. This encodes CASSPPRDYYNEQFF.

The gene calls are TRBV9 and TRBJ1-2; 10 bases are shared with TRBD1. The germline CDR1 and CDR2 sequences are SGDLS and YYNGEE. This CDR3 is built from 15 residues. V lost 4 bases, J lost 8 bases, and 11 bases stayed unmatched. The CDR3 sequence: CASSLRLPGQGGYTF. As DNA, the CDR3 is TGTGCCAGCAGCCTAAGATTACCGGGACAGGGGGGCTACACCTTC.

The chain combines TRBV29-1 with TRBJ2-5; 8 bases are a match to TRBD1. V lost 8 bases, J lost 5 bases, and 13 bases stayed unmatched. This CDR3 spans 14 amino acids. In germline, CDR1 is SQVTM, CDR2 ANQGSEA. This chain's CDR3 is CSRVGQGPGETQYF. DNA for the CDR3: TGCAGCAGAGTAGGACAGGGCCCTGGGGAGACCCAGTACTTC.

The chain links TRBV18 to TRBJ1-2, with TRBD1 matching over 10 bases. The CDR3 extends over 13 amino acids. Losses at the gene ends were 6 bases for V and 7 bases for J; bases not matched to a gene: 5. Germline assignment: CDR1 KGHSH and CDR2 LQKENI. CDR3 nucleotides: TGTGCCAGCTCTCTGGGGACAGGGGCTGGCTACACCTTC. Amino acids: CASSLGTGAGYTF.

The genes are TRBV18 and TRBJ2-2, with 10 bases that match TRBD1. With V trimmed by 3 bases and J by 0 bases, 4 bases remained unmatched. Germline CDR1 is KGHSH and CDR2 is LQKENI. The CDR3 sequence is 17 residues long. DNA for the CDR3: TGTGCCAGCTCACCGCCGGACAGGGGGTCGAACACCGGGGAGCTGTTTTTT. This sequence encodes CASSPPDRGSNTGELFF.

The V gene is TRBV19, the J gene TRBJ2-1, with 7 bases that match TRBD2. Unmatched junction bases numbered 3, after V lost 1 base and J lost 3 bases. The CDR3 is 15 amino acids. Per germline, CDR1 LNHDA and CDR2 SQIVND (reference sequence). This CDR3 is CASSIGGRGYNEQFF. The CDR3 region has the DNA TGTGCCAGTAGTATAGGGGGGAGGGGCTACAATGAGCAGTTCTTC.

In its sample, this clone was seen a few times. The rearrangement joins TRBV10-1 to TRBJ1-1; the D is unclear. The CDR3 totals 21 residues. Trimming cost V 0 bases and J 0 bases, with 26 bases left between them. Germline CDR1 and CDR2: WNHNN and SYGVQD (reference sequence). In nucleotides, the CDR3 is TGCGCCAGCAGTGAGTCGTTTAAACTAGACCAGGCGCGGCCCATGAACACTGAAGCTTTCTTT. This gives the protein CASSESFKLDQARPMNTEAFF.

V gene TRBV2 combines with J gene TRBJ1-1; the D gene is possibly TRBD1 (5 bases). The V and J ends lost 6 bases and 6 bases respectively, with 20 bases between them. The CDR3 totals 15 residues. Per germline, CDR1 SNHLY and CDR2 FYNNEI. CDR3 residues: CASRNGFRESAEAFF. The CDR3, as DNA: TGTGCCAGCAGGAACGGGTTCAGGGAAAGTGCTGAAGCTTTCTTT.

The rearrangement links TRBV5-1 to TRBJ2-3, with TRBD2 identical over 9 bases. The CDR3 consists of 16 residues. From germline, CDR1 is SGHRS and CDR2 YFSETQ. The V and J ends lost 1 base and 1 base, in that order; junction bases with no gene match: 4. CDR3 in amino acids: CASSLSPSGGTDTQYF. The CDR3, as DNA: TGCGCCAGCAGCTTGTCCCCTAGCGGGGGCACAGATACGCAGTATTTT.

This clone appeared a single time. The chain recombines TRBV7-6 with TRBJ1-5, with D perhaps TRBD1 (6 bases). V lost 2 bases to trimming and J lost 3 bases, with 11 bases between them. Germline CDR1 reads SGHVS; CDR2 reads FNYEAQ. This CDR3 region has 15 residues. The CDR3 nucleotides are TGTGCCAGCAGCTTAACGCAGGGGATCAATCAGCCCCAGCATTTT. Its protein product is CASSLTQGINQPQHF. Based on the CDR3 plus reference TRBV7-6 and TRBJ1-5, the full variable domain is GAGVSQSPRYKVTKRGQDVALRCDPISGHVSLYWYRQALGQGPEFLTYFNYEAQQDKSGLPNDRFSAERPEGSISTLTIQRTEQRDSAMYRCASSLTQGINQPQHFGDGTRLSIL.